Described below is a single TCR beta chain sequence and its context. Its target is unknown. The data derive from a study of T cell responses to AZD1222 COVID-19 vaccine. Study results and limitations: It was only five to seven AZD1222 recipients who were seropositive at baseline. Increased Spike-specific TCR breadth and depth were observed after two AZD1222 doses.

Clones were sequenced by immunoSEQ multiplex PCR, and TCRdb holds only the in-frame ones, with some missing. The data hold roughly 120,000 clones, with approximately 84% observed a single time. The CDR3 consists of 12 residues. Trimming took off 2 bases at V and 4 bases at J, with 3 bases between the two ends. The V gene's germline CDR1 is MGHDK and CDR2 SYGVNS. The specimen was peripheral blood, collected on day 0 of AZD1222 vaccination. This TCR was sampled from an adult in good health. The chain joins TRBV25-1 to TRBJ1-5, with unresolved D. The DNA of the CDR3 is TGTGCCAGCAGTGAAAGTAATCAGCCCCAGCATTTT. This translates into CASSESNQPQHF.